The table lists the clone carrying this T cell receptor (beta chain) with many counts. As yet, its antigen is unknown. One end of the junction varies from germline; a read error may be responsible. This entry is derived from a study of regulatory T cells in long-lasting Graves disease. About the research overall: Antithyroid drug exposure in newly diagnosed Graves' patients had lasted under 3 months. Study conclusions and caveats: Patients with persistent disease showed a bias toward TRBV28, TRBJ1-2 and TRBJ2-5.

As for time point: newly diagnosed GD, antithyroid drugs for less than 3 months. There was RNA extracted from PBMCs, and the TCR library was made from it. The V gene's germline CDR1 is SGHRS and CDR2 YFSETQ. The CDR3 runs to 15 residues. Arm-PCR of CDR3 regions and iRepertoire HTBI primers were used to build TCR beta libraries. TCRdb used MiXCR to reprocess the multiplex PCR reads, holding one entry per CDR3 protein. The sample lists roughly 350,000 distinct CDR3 sequences, roughly 17% occurring once. This sample also appeared in a second study, on T cells in Graves' hyperthyroidism and ophthalmopathy. In that study: Most thyroid clonotypes that were expanded above 0.001 also turned up in blood.

The V and J genes are TRBV5-1 and TRBJ2-1, with TRBD2 matching over 13 bases. The specimen comprised peripheral blood mononuclear cells (PBMCs), sampled at new diagnosis, from a patient treated with antithyroid drugs. The sequence was collected from a man in his forties with Graves disease. The CDR3, as DNA: TGTGCCAGCAGCCTCCGGACTAGCGGGGGTAATGAGCAGTTCTTC. Translated, it gives CASSLRTSGGNEQFF.